The clone carrying this TCR beta chain is a singleton in its sample. These data come from a study of PD-L1 blockade in urothelial cancer. The patients' disease, urothelial carcinoma, was locally advanced or metastatic. TCRdb's copy holds only in-frame clones and misses some; the assay was immunoSEQ multiplex PCR. The sample includes tens of thousands of clones, 60% to 80% of them seen just once. Sequences were derived from PBMCs, sampled around atezolizumab (anti-PD-L1) treatment. This sequence originates from a man aged 70-80 years with urothelial cancer.

CDR3 sequence reads: CASSYGGLGALHF. The CDR3 nucleotides are TGTGCCAGCAGTTACGGGGGCCTTGGGGCCCTCCACTTT. This sequence joins TRBV6-5 and TRBJ1-6; possibly TRBD1 for D (6 bases). Germline CDR1 is MNHEY and CDR2 is SVGAGI. CDR3 length: 13 amino acids. With 2 bases removed from V and 14 bases from J, the gap between germline ends came to 13 bases.